Following are 20 T cell receptor beta chains from one sample sequenced in a study of esophageal squamous cell carcinoma under preoperative chemotherapy. Indicated time point: after preoperative PTX-NDP chemotherapy. TCRdb itself ran the PCR reads through MiXCR, one entry per CDR3 protein. Of about 18,000 distinct CDR3 sequences listed, more than 45% were seen once; the top ten hold around 27%. Sample collection occurred from a patient given preoperative chemotherapy. The receptors derive from a human donor with esophageal squamous cell carcinoma. The donor label of this sample is uncertain.

As regards this clonotype: The junction departs from the called germline gene at one end, perhaps through a read error. The V gene is TRBV7-2, the J gene TRBJ2-5; no reliable D call. The CDR3 is made up of 11 amino acids. CDR1 SGHTA and CDR2 FQGNSA come from the germline V gene. CDR3 sequence reads: CASSPQATQLF. The CDR3 DNA is TGTGCCAGCAGCCCGCAAGCGACCCAGCTCTTC.

In this sample, this clonotype turned up a few times. The gene calls are TRBV7-2 and TRBJ1-2, with no clear D. The germline V and J ends were trimmed by 1 base and 5 bases, with 8 bases remaining between them. The CDR3 consists of 13 residues. The germline gives CDR1 SGHTA, CDR2 FQGNSA. The DNA for the CDR3 is TGTGCCAGCAGCTTAGACCCAGCATATGGCTACACCTTC. The encoded protein is CASSLDPAYGYTF.

This chain links TRBV12-3 or TRBV12-4 with TRBJ2-3; a weak D match, TRBD1 (5 bases). This CDR3 is built from 15 residues. The germline V and J ends were trimmed by 8 bases and 1 base, with 16 bases remaining between them. CDR3 coding DNA: TGTGCCAGCGGCCTGCAGGGCTGGGGCACAGATACGCAGTATTTT. Protein: CASGLQGWGTDTQYF.

This clonotype is medium-sized within its sample. The chain combines TRBV7-9 with TRBJ2-1; D perhaps matches TRBD2 (6 bases). The CDR3 length is 16 residues. V lost 4 bases to trimming and J lost 6 bases, with 19 bases between them. Per the germline V gene, CDR1 is SEHNR and CDR2 is FQNEAQ (reference sequence). CDR3 residues: CASSSPSSGGLNEQFF. The CDR3 DNA reads TGTGCCAGCAGCTCCCCCAGTAGCGGCGGCCTCAATGAGCAGTTCTTC.

V usage is TRBV5-6 and J usage is TRBJ2-1, with a tentative D call TRBD1 (5 bases). Between the trimmed V and J ends, which lost 3 bases and 10 bases, there was a span of 14 bases. Germline V lookup: CDR1 SGHDT, CDR2 YYEEEE. CDR3 length: 13 amino acids. The CDR3 bases are TGTGCCAGCAGCTGGACACGTATGCAGGAGCAGTTCTTC. It is translated as CASSWTRMQEQFF.

This chain joins TRBV11-3 and TRBJ2-1, with D perhaps being TRBD1 or TRBD2 (5 bases each). V was cut by 2 bases and J by 13 bases, with 21 bases left in between. Germline CDR1 SGHNT, CDR2 YENEEA. The CDR3 contains 15 residues. This chain's CDR3 is CASSLPPWGRETQFF. CDR3 DNA: TGTGCCAGCAGCTTACCCCCCTGGGGACGCGAGACCCAGTTCTTC. Complete variable domain (other parts from reference TRBV11-3 and TRBJ2-1): EAGVVQSPRYKIIEKKQPVAFWCNPISGHNTLYWYLQNLGQGPELLIRYENEEAVDDSQLPKDRFSAERLKGVDSTLKIQPAELGDSAVYLCASSLPPWGRETQFFGPGTRLTVL.

This clonotype was picked up one time. A read error may account for a junction end that differs from germline. This chain links TRBV11-1 with TRBJ2-4, with a tentative D call TRBD2 (5 bases). The CDR3 spans 13 residues. Germline CDR1 SGHAT, CDR2 FQDESV (reference sequence). The CDR3 is CASSLVEGNIQYF. The DNA of the CDR3 is TGTGCCAGCAGCTTAGTCGAGGGAAACATCCAGTACTTC.

This CDR3 reads CASSPGTGPTQETQYF. CDR3 bases: TGTGCCAGCAGCCCCGGGACAGGGCCTACCCAAGAGACCCAGTACTTC. This chain joins TRBV11-3 and TRBJ2-5; 9 bases fit TRBD1. CDR1 SGHNT and CDR2 YENEEA come from the germline V gene. The CDR3 sequence is 16 residues long. Trimming removed 5 bases from V and 1 base from J; junction bases left unmatched: 8. Combining the CDR3 with reference TRBV11-3 and TRBJ2-5 gives the whole variable domain EAGVVQSPRYKIIEKKQPVAFWCNPISGHNTLYWYLQNLGQGPELLIRYENEEAVDDSQLPKDRFSAERLKGVDSTLKIQPAELGDSAVYLCASSPGTGPTQETQYFGPGTRLLVL.

The V call is TRBV7-2, the J call TRBJ2-3, with D possibly being TRBD2 (6 bases). The CDR3 totals 14 residues. The ends were cut back, 5 bases at V and 0 bases at J, with 9 bases in the middle. Germline values: CDR1 SGHTA, CDR2 FQGNSA. The CDR3 DNA follows: TGTGCCAGCAGCCTGACTAGGAGCACAGATACGCAGTATTTT. Its protein product is CASSLTRSTDTQYF.

Turning to this clonotype: Compared with germline, one end of the junction differs, possibly owing to a read error. V gene TRBV7-3 combines with J gene TRBJ2-3; either TRBD1 or TRBD2 may supply D (6 bases each). The CDR3 length is 15 residues. Germline values: CDR1 SGHTA, CDR2 FQGTGA. This CDR3 reads CAGGASSRDKETQYF. DNA for the CDR3: TGTGCCGGCGGGGCTAGTAGCCGGGACAAAGAGACGCAGTATTTC.

The sample holds a few counts of this clonotype. The chain combines TRBV7-6 with TRBJ2-7; 13 positions agree with TRBD2. The CDR3 runs 17 residues. Germline V gene data show CDR1 as SGHVS and CDR2 as FNYEAQ. V lost 5 bases and J lost 1; bases outside the gene matches: 8. The CDR3 loop reads CASSPRGGLAGSYEQYF. The DNA for the CDR3 is TGTGCCAGCAGCCCTAGGGGGGGACTAGCGGGATCCTACGAGCAGTACTTC. Filled out from reference TRBV7-6 and TRBJ2-7, the complete variable domain reads GAGVSQSPRYKVTKRGQDVALRCDPISGHVSLYWYRQALGQGPEFLTYFNYEAQQDKSGLPNDRFSAERPEGSISTLTIQRTEQRDSAMYRCASSPRGGLAGSYEQYFGPGTRLTVT.

In its sample, this clonotype was seen a few times. The rearrangement joins TRBV7-6 to TRBJ2-1, with 7 bases aligning to TRBD2. The germline gives CDR1 SGHVS, CDR2 FNYEAQ. This CDR3 has 15 residues. V shed 3 bases, J shed 7 bases, and the junction held 9 bases outside the gene matches. The CDR3 DNA reads as TGTGCCAGCAGCTTTACAGCGGGAAGAGGGAATGAGCAGTTCTTC. The encoded protein is CASSFTAGRGNEQFF.

The chain uses TRBV6-1 and TRBJ2-7; no clear D gene. Germline CDR1 MNHNS, CDR2 SASEGT. CDR3 length: 18 amino acids. With 6 bases removed from V and 0 bases from J, the gap between germline ends came to 24 bases. Here the CDR3 reads CASRSLRQGPKSSYEQYF. Here the CDR3 DNA reads TGTGCCAGCAGATCACTTAGACAAGGTCCAAAAAGCTCCTACGAGCAGTACTTC.

The genes are TRBV27 and TRBJ2-6; tentatively, D is TRBD1 or TRBD2 (6 bases each). Germline CDR1 is MNHEY and CDR2 is SMNVEV (reference sequence). The ends were cut back, 3 bases at V and 0 bases at J, with 18 bases in the middle. The CDR3 has 19 residues. CDR3 protein: CASSFGPPGAHSGANVLTF. The CDR3 DNA follows: TGTGCCAGCAGTTTTGGCCCCCCGGGGGCCCACTCTGGGGCCAACGTCCTGACTTTC.

This clonotype was seen repeatedly, ten times or more. The rearrangement uses TRBV25-1 and TRBJ2-5; 8 bases match TRBD2. The CDR3 has 14 residues. Looked up from germline, CDR1 is MGHDK and CDR2 is SYGVNS. Losses at the gene ends were 2 bases for V and 5 bases for J; bases not matched to a gene: 4. DNA of the CDR3: TGTGCCAGCAGTGAACGGGGGGGTTACGAGACCCAGTACTTC. Its translation is CASSERGGYETQYF.

V usage is TRBV11-2 and J usage is TRBJ2-3; 12 bases match TRBD2. With 4 bases clipped from V and 10 bases from J, the junction kept 6 bases outside the gene matches. Germline V gene lookup returns CDR1 SGHAT and CDR2 FQNNGV. There are 14 residues in the CDR3. CDR3 in DNA: TGTGCCAGCAGCTCGCGACTAGCGGGAGTGGCGCAGTATTTT. It encodes CASSSRLAGVAQYF.

This clonotype came up many times. The V call is TRBV11-3, the J call TRBJ2-7; TRBD2 aligns across 9 bases. The trim removed 5 bases at V and 0 bases at J, leaving 5 bases unmatched. Germline CDR1 is SGHNT and CDR2 is YENEEA. There are 15 residues in the CDR3. CDR3 sequence reads: CASSPGTSLSYEQYF. Here the CDR3 DNA reads TGTGCCAGCAGCCCCGGGACTAGCCTCTCCTACGAGCAGTACTTC.

This clonotype is a singleton in its sample. The chain recombines TRBV7-3 with TRBJ2-7, with D perhaps matching TRBD2 (7 bases). The J call may be wrong; the DNA end is better matched by TRBJ2-5. CDR1 SGHTA and CDR2 FQGTGA come from the germline V gene. The CDR3 spans 13 residues. DNA of the CDR3: TGTGCCAGCAGCGAAGAGGGGGGGGAGACCCAGTACTTC. Translated: CASSEEGGETQYF.

This chain links TRBV7-8 with TRBJ2-7; D may match TRBD1 or TRBD2 (5 bases each). The assigned J gene may be wrong: the sequence end matches TRBJ2-5 better. Germline CDR1 SGHVS, CDR2 FQNEAQ. CDR3 size: 15 residues. This CDR3 reads CASSFRSQPGGTQYF. CDR3 DNA sequence: TGTGCCAGCAGCTTCCGTAGTCAACCTGGGGGGACCCAGTACTTC.

This chain links TRBV28 with TRBJ2-7; D may be TRBD1 (6 bases). CDR1 is MDHEN and CDR2 is SYDVKM in the germline V gene. The CDR3 contains 16 residues. Deletions cut 2 bases from V and 6 bases from J, with 20 bases between. Here the CDR3 DNA reads TGTGCCAGCAGTTTAATGAGAACAAACAGGGCTCTCGAGCAGTACTTC. It codes for CASSLMRTNRALEQYF.